These 27 T cell receptor beta chains originate from one sample sequenced in a study of identical twins. One entry per CDR3 protein, called by TCRdb with MiXCR from the 5' RACE reads. The repertoire holds about 530,000 distinct CDR3 sequences, with more than 20% as singletons. These data were also reused for a study on yellow fever vaccine responses in identical twins.

Sequences were obtained from CD4+ T cells sorted from blood. These receptor sequences come from a woman aged 18-29 years in good health.

This clonotype came up a few times. The chain joins TRBV20-1 to TRBJ2-1; 7 bases are a match to TRBD2. Per the germline V gene, CDR1 is DFQATT and CDR2 is SNEGSKA (reference sequence). The CDR3 is made up of 13 amino acids. J lost 7 bases, V lost 3 bases, and 6 bases had no gene match. The CDR3 protein is CSASASGGNEQFF. In DNA form, the CDR3 reads TGCAGTGCTAGTGCTAGCGGAGGGAATGAGCAGTTCTTC.

The chain combines TRBV28 with TRBJ2-7; a possible D gene is TRBD2 (6 bases). This CDR3 spans 15 amino acids. Trimming left V 6 bases short and J 4 bases short, with 19 bases between. Germline V gives CDR1 MDHEN, CDR2 SYDVKM. In nucleotides, the CDR3 is TGTGCCAGCAGATCCGGAGGGACGGCTGAGTACGAGCAGTACTTC. Translating gives CASRSGGTAEYEQYF.

CDR3 in DNA: TGTGCCAGTAGTACAGACCCCGGGACAGCGAACACTGAAGCTTTCTTT. Protein: CASSTDPGTANTEAFF. The V and J genes are TRBV19 and TRBJ1-1, with TRBD1 matching over 7 bases. V was clipped by 4 bases and J by 1 base; unmatched bases: 9. CDR1 is LNHDA, CDR2 SQIVND, per germline (reference sequence). The CDR3 sequence is 16 residues long.

This clonotype has more than one count but fewer than ten. The rearrangement joins TRBV20-1 to TRBJ2-3; D unresolved. Germline values: CDR1 DFQATT, CDR2 SNEGSKA (reference sequence). The CDR3 loop spans 12 amino acids. Trimming left V 4 bases short and J 5 bases short, with 10 bases between. CDR3 in amino acids: CSAKRFGDTQYF. CDR3 nucleotides: TGCAGTGCTAAACGTTTTGGAGATACGCAGTATTTT.

This clonotype turned up a few times. The CDR3 reads CASSFITGTGFSTDTQYF. Written as DNA, the CDR3 is TGTGCCAGCAGTTTCATTACCGGGACAGGCTTCAGCACAGATACGCAGTATTTT. This chain uses TRBV28 with TRBJ2-3; 8 positions agree with TRBD1. The CDR3 runs 18 residues. After removal of 3 bases from V and 0 bases from J, the junction contained 11 bases not matched to a gene. Germline V gene data show CDR1 as MDHEN and CDR2 as SYDVKM.

The CDR3 region is CASSLEGPRTDTQYF. In DNA, the CDR3 is TGCGCCAGCAGCTTGGAGGGGCCCCGCACAGATACGCAGTATTTT. The rearrangement uses TRBV5-1 and TRBJ2-3, with D tentatively TRBD1 (5 bases). Trimming removed 0 bases at V and 1 base at J, with 9 bases between. This CDR3 contains 15 residues. Per the germline V gene, CDR1 is SGHRS and CDR2 is YFSETQ.

The chain carries TRBV12-3 or TRBV12-4 and TRBJ1-4; a weak D match, TRBD1 (6 bases). This CDR3 has 15 residues. V lost 6 bases and J 5 bases, leaving 16 bases between the germline ends. The CDR3 here is CASSLPDRVNEKLFF. As DNA, the CDR3 is TGTGCCAGCAGCCTACCGGACAGAGTGAATGAAAAACTGTTTTTT.

The rearrangement uses TRBV18 and TRBJ1-5, with D tentatively TRBD1 (5 bases). The V end was cut by 3 bases, the J end by 2 bases, with 8 bases between. CDR1 is KGHSH, CDR2 LQKENI, per germline. The CDR3 length is 14 residues. CDR3 residues: CASSPLGGNQPQHF. CDR3 coding DNA: TGTGCCAGCTCACCGCTGGGGGGCAATCAGCCCCAGCATTTT.

The rearrangement joins TRBV3-1 to TRBJ1-2; no definite D call. Trimming took off 1 base at V and 4 bases at J, with 13 bases between the two ends. Germline-derived CDR1 and CDR2 are LGHDT and YNNKEL (reference sequence). The CDR3 is 15 residues long. The CDR3 loop reads CASSQGADLGYGYTF. The CDR3 DNA reads as TGTGCCAGCAGCCAAGGGGCAGACCTAGGCTATGGCTACACCTTC.

There are a few counts of this clonotype. The chain couples TRBV7-9 to TRBJ1-1; no firm D call. The V gene's germline CDR1 is SEHNR and CDR2 FQNEAQ (reference sequence). This CDR3 has 14 residues. The ends were cut back, 5 bases at V and 1 base at J, with 11 bases in the middle. The CDR3 DNA follows: TGTGCCAGCAGCCCCGGTGCCGAGAACACTGAAGCTTTCTTT. Protein: CASSPGAENTEAFF.

This rearrangement joins TRBV5-1 to TRBJ2-2; D may match TRBD1 or TRBD2 (5 bases each). The V and J ends lost 0 bases and 0 bases respectively, with 9 bases between them. The CDR3 runs 16 residues. CDR1 and CDR2 from the germline V gene are SGHRS and YFSETQ. CDR3 amino acids: CASSLGGVSNTGELFF. CDR3 coding DNA: TGCGCCAGCAGCTTGGGAGGGGTGTCGAACACCGGGGAGCTGTTTTTT.

The chain is built from TRBV20-1 and TRBJ2-7; 12 nucleotides line up with TRBD2. The CDR3 is 14 residues long. Germline CDR1 DFQATT, CDR2 SNEGSKA (reference sequence). J was trimmed by 0 bases and V by 6 bases; bases with no gene match: 3. CDR3 protein: CSAPTSGGSYEQYF. The CDR3 bases are TGCAGTGCCCCGACTAGCGGGGGCTCCTACGAGCAGTACTTC.

This clonotype has a handful of counts. The V call is TRBV5-1, the J call TRBJ1-1; tentatively, D is TRBD1 (6 bases). The germline V gene encodes CDR1 SGHRS and CDR2 YFSETQ. V was shortened by 3 bases and J by 0 bases, with 18 bases between the two germline ends. The CDR3 runs 17 residues. CDR3 bases: TGCGCCAGCAGCTGGAACGTGGTCGGGGGCATGAACACTGAAGCTTTCTTT. The encoded protein is CASSWNVVGGMNTEAFF. The whole variable domain, remainder taken from reference TRBV5-1 and TRBJ1-1, is KAGVTQTPRYLIKTRGQQVTLSCSPISGHRSVSWYQQTPGQGLQFLFEYFSETQRNKGNFPGRFSGRQFSNSRSEMNVSTLELGDSALYLCASSWNVVGGMNTEAFFGQGTRLTVV.

The rearrangement joins TRBV29-1 to TRBJ2-5; D may correspond to TRBD1 or TRBD2 (5 bases each). Trimming took 4 bases from V and 5 from J, leaving 14 bases between them. The CDR3 has 13 amino acids. Germline V gene lookup returns CDR1 SQVTM and CDR2 ANQGSEA. CDR3 region: CSVAWGTGETQYF. The CDR3 DNA reads as TGCAGCGTTGCGTGGGGGACGGGGGAGACCCAGTACTTC.

This clonotype turned up a few times. The genes are TRBV7-6 and TRBJ2-1, with 10 positions matching TRBD2. The CDR3 is made up of 15 amino acids. The V gene's germline CDR1 is SGHVS and CDR2 FNYEAQ. Trimming cost V 2 bases and J 9 bases; bases outside gene matches: 7. The CDR3 bases are TGTGCCAGCAGCTTATCAACTAGCGGGATAAGTGAGCAGTTCTTC. Residues: CASSLSTSGISEQFF. The full variable domain, with the rest looked up from reference TRBV7-6 and TRBJ2-1, is GAGVSQSPRYKVTKRGQDVALRCDPISGHVSLYWYRQALGQGPEFLTYFNYEAQQDKSGLPNDRFSAERPEGSISTLTIQRTEQRDSAMYRCASSLSTSGISEQFFGPGTRLTVL.

The V and J genes are TRBV6-1 and TRBJ1-2, with D possibly being TRBD1 (5 bases). Trimming cost V 8 bases and J 0 bases, with 19 bases left between them. The CDR3 length is 16 residues. Germline assignment: CDR1 MNHNS and CDR2 SASEGT. The CDR3 spells CASAWTSGPANYGYTF. In nucleotides, the CDR3 is TGTGCCAGCGCTTGGACGTCGGGGCCCGCTAACTATGGCTACACCTTC.

This clonotype was seen only a few times. This sequence joins TRBV7-8 and TRBJ2-7; 7 bases line up with TRBD2. The CDR3 has 16 residues. Trimming cost V 4 bases and J 0 bases; bases outside gene matches: 9. CDR1 and CDR2 (germline): SGHVS, FQNEAQ. DNA of the CDR3: TGTGCCAGCAGCTCCCTCCGAGCTAGCGGCTCCTACGAGCAGTACTTC. Amino acids: CASSSLRASGSYEQYF.

The CDR3 DNA sequence: TGTGCCAGCAGCCCCGGGACTCTCGCTAGCACAGATACGCAGTATTTT. It yields the protein CASSPGTLASTDTQYF. The chain employs TRBV9 and TRBJ2-3; the D gene is possibly TRBD2 (6 bases). CDR1 and CDR2 from the germline V gene are SGDLS and YYNGEE. Trimming stripped 4 bases from V and 0 bases from J, with 15 bases between. This CDR3 spans 16 amino acids.

The chain uses TRBV27 and TRBJ2-7, with 7 bases that match TRBD2. CDR3 length equals 14 residues. Germline lookup yields CDR1 MNHEY and CDR2 SMNVEV (reference sequence). Germline trimming cut 3 bases from V and 4 bases from J; bases unmatched to any gene: 6. The CDR3 spells CASSLKRGNYEQYV. The CDR3 bases are TGTGCCAGCAGTTTGAAGCGGGGCAATTACGAGCAGTACGTC.

The chain couples TRBV9 to TRBJ2-1, with D possibly TRBD2 on 5 matching bases. The V gene's germline CDR1 is SGDLS and CDR2 YYNGEE. The length of the CDR3 is 12 residues. Trimming took 0 bases from V and 15 from J, leaving 13 bases between them. CDR3 loop: CASSVERSRLFF. Written as DNA, the CDR3 is TGTGCCAGCAGCGTAGAGCGGTCGAGACTGTTCTTC.

V and J are TRBV7-9 and TRBJ2-5, with no clear D. Trimming cost V 3 bases and J 1 base, with 6 bases left between them. The CDR3 runs to 13 residues. The germline V gene has CDR1 SEHNR and CDR2 FQNEAQ (reference sequence). The CDR3 DNA reads TGTGCCAGCAGCTTCTCGGCCCAAGAGACCCAGTACTTC. It specifies CASSFSAQETQYF.

V gene TRBV20-1 combines with J gene TRBJ2-3; D perhaps matches TRBD2 (5 bases). V was pared by 0 bases and J by 1 base, with 11 bases between. The CDR3 contains 15 residues. The germline V gene has CDR1 DFQATT and CDR2 SNEGSKA (reference sequence). CDR3 sequence reads: CSARDQARGTDTQYF. Written as DNA, the CDR3 is TGCAGTGCTAGAGATCAGGCGCGGGGCACAGATACGCAGTATTTT.

This chain uses TRBV29-1 with TRBJ2-2, with TRBD2 matching 8 bases. The germline CDR1 and CDR2 sequences are SQVTM and ANQGSEA. The CDR3 runs 14 residues. The ends lost 6 bases at V and 5 bases at J; junction bases unmatched: 8. The CDR3 loop is CSVRGLGETGELFF. CDR3 in DNA: TGCAGCGTGAGGGGACTAGGGGAGACCGGGGAGCTGTTTTTT.

CDR3 loop: CASSFGLAITGELFF. As DNA, the CDR3 is TGTGCCAGCAGCTTCGGACTAGCGATCACCGGGGAGCTGTTTTTT. The rearrangement links TRBV5-6 to TRBJ2-2; 9 nucleotides agree with TRBD2. Trimming at V came to 2 bases and at J to 4 bases, leaving 3 bases not matched to a gene. The CDR3 length is 15 residues. Germline V lookup: CDR1 SGHDT, CDR2 YYEEEE.

This clonotype occurred a few times. The rearrangement joins TRBV6-5 to TRBJ2-2; 8 positions agree with TRBD1. The CDR3 is 18 amino acids. CDR1 is MNHEY and CDR2 is SVGAGI in the germline V gene. J was trimmed by 1 base and V by 0 bases; bases with no gene match: 7. CDR3: CASSYSDRVLKNTGELFF. CDR3 DNA: TGTGCCAGCAGTTACTCGGACAGGGTGCTAAAGAACACCGGGGAGCTGTTTTTT.

This clonotype was seen a handful of times. This chain uses TRBV20-1 with TRBJ1-3, with D unclear. The CDR3 runs 13 residues. Germline CDR1 and CDR2: DFQATT and SNEGSKA (reference sequence). V gave up 5 bases and J gave up 0 bases, with 8 bases separating them. This CDR3 is CSAASTSGNTIYF. CDR3 bases: TGCAGTGCTGCGAGCACCTCTGGAAACACCATATATTTT.

This clonotype was picked up a small number of times. The chain employs TRBV6-1 and TRBJ1-2, with D tentatively TRBD1 (5 bases). In germline, CDR1 is MNHNS, CDR2 SASEGT. Trimming cost V 6 bases and J 5 bases, with 16 bases left between them. The CDR3 contains 14 residues. The CDR3 DNA follows: TGTGCCAGCAGCAACGACCAGGGCCCTTATGGCTACACCTTC. Translated: CASSNDQGPYGYTF.